This is a list of T cell receptor beta chains from one sample in a study of control samples from healthy donors and cancer patients. Assay: immunoSEQ multiplex PCR; the TCRdb copy retains only in-frame clones and omits some. In the table there are 100,000 to 150,000 clones, roughly 87% of which are singletons. The specimen was blood. These receptors all stem from a man aged 35 to 55 in good health. Both conserved end residues are part of each CDR3. D genes are given only for firm matches. Clone size appears in some rows only: once, few, many, or a class for an expanded clone.

V gene: TRBV18
D gene: NA
clone size: NA
J gene: TRBJ2-2
CDR3 protein: CASSPGTGELFF
CDR3 DNA: TGTGCCAGCTCACCGGGTACCGGGGAGCTGTTTTTT

V gene: TRBV7-9
D gene: NA
clone size: NA
J gene: TRBJ1-4
CDR3 protein: CASSYNTAENEKLFF
CDR3 DNA: TGTGCCAGCAGCTACAACACAGCGGAAAATGAAAAACTGTTTTTT

V gene: TRBV5-1
D gene: NA
clone size: NA
J gene: TRBJ2-3
CDR3 protein: CASSPQGFSTDTQYF
CDR3 DNA: TGCGCCAGCAGCCCCCAGGGGTTCAGCACAGATACGCAGTATTTT

V gene: TRBV15
D gene: NA
clone size: NA
J gene: TRBJ2-1
CDR3 protein: CATSRGQSNAYNEQFF
CDR3 DNA: TGTGCCACCAGCAGAGGACAGTCTAATGCCTACAATGAGCAGTTCTTC

V gene: TRBV30
D gene: NA
clone size: NA
J gene: TRBJ1-5
CDR3 protein: CAWSSGRGYQPQHF
CDR3 DNA: TGTGCCTGGAGTTCAGGTAGGGGATATCAGCCCCAGCATTTT

V gene: TRBV9
D gene: NA
clone size: NA
J gene: TRBJ2-1
CDR3 protein: CASSVRGAAYNEQFF
CDR3 DNA: TGTGCCAGCAGCGTTCGGGGGGCGGCCTACAATGAGCAGTTCTTC

V gene: TRBV5-1
D gene: NA
clone size: NA
J gene: TRBJ2-3
CDR3 protein: CASSAGESSDTQYF
CDR3 DNA: TGCGCCAGCTCGGCCGGGGAAAGCTCAGATACGCAGTATTTT

V gene: TRBV6-1
D gene: NA
clone size: NA
J gene: TRBJ2-3
CDR3 protein: CASSEGLAGGGSAHTDTQYF
CDR3 DNA: TGTGCCAGCAGTGAAGGGTTGGCAGGCGGAGGTTCTGCACACACAGATACGCAGTATTTT

V gene: TRBV7-2
D gene: NA
clone size: NA
J gene: TRBJ1-5
CDR3 protein: CASSRAFSRYSNQPQHF
CDR3 DNA: TGTGCCAGCAGCCGGGCCTTCAGCCGGTATAGCAATCAGCCCCAGCATTTT

V gene: TRBV18
D gene: NA
clone size: few
J gene: TRBJ1-4
CDR3 protein: CASSPWEGQNEKLFF
CDR3 DNA: TGTGCCAGCTCACCGTGGGAGGGGCAAAATGAAAAACTGTTTTTT

V gene: TRBV10-1
D gene: TRBD1
clone size: NA
J gene: TRBJ2-5
CDR3 protein: CASSEFRGRGETQYF
CDR3 DNA: TGCGCCAGCAGTGAGTTCAGGGGGCGCGGAGAGACCCAGTACTTC

V gene: TRBV6-6
D gene: NA
clone size: NA
J gene: TRBJ1-5
CDR3 protein: CASSTGRDQPQHF
CDR3 DNA: TGTGCCAGCAGTACTGGCCGGGATCAGCCCCAGCATTTT

V gene: TRBV7-2
D gene: TRBD2
clone size: once
J gene: TRBJ2-7
CDR3 protein: CASSLGSGGGTYEQYF
CDR3 DNA: TGTGCCAGCAGCCTAGGGTCGGGCGGGGGAACCTACGAGCAGTACTTC

V gene: TRBV6-2/TRBV6-3
D gene: NA
clone size: few
J gene: TRBJ2-5
CDR3 protein: CASSYPAGETQYF
CDR3 DNA: TGTGCCAGCAGTTACCCCGCAGGAGAGACCCAGTACTTC

V gene: TRBV2
D gene: NA
clone size: NA
J gene: TRBJ2-4
CDR3 protein: CASSDFQTKNIQYF
CDR3 DNA: TGTGCCAGCAGTGATTTCCAGACCAAAAACATTCAGTACTTC

V gene: TRBV24-1
D gene: TRBD2
clone size: NA
J gene: TRBJ2-7
CDR3 protein: CATSDSGTGGYEQYF
CDR3 DNA: TGTGCCACCAGTGATTCCGGGACGGGGGGTTACGAGCAGTACTTC

V gene: TRBV25-1
D gene: NA
clone size: NA
J gene: TRBJ2-3
CDR3 protein: CASSELPTDTQYF
CDR3 DNA: TGTGCCAGCAGTGAATTGCCCACAGATACGCAGTATTTT

V gene: TRBV25-1
D gene: NA
clone size: NA
J gene: TRBJ2-1
CDR3 protein: CASSQEEQFF
CDR3 DNA: TGTGCCAGCAGTCAGGAGGAGCAGTTCTTC

V gene: TRBV6-5
D gene: NA
clone size: once
J gene: TRBJ2-3
CDR3 protein: CASSYWAGRSTDTQYF
CDR3 DNA: TGTGCCAGCAGTTACTGGGCGGGGCGGAGCACAGATACGCAGTATTTT

V gene: TRBV7-9
D gene: NA
clone size: NA
J gene: TRBJ2-7
CDR3 protein: CASSFGPEQYF
CDR3 DNA: TGTGCCAGCAGCTTTGGACCGGAGCAGTACTTC

V gene: TRBV7-2
D gene: NA
clone size: once
J gene: TRBJ2-5
CDR3 protein: CASSLHSLETQYF
CDR3 DNA: TGTGCCAGCAGCTTACACTCCTTAGAGACCCAGTACTTC

V gene: TRBV5-5
D gene: NA
clone size: NA
J gene: TRBJ2-7
CDR3 protein: CASSLAAGSYEQYF
CDR3 DNA: TGTGCCAGCAGCTTGGCGGCAGGCTCCTACGAGCAGTACTTC

V gene: TRBV7-2
D gene: NA
clone size: NA
J gene: TRBJ1-2
CDR3 protein: CASSLGRERSYGYTF
CDR3 DNA: TGTGCCAGCAGCTTAGGCAGGGAAAGGAGCTATGGCTACACCTTC

V gene: TRBV10-1
D gene: NA
clone size: NA
J gene: TRBJ1-1
CDR3 protein: CASSESGTVYREAFF
CDR3 DNA: TGCGCCAGCAGTGAGTCGGGTACAGTTTACAGGGAAGCTTTCTTT

V gene: TRBV14
D gene: NA
clone size: NA
J gene: TRBJ2-7
CDR3 protein: CASSQDPRGLGEQYF
CDR3 DNA: TGTGCCAGCAGCCAAGATCCCCGGGGGCTAGGGGAGCAGTACTTC

V gene: TRBV19
D gene: NA
clone size: NA
J gene: TRBJ1-1
CDR3 protein: CASIAENTEAFF
CDR3 DNA: TGTGCCAGTATCGCAGAGAATACTGAAGCTTTCTTT

V gene: TRBV7-2
D gene: TRBD1
clone size: NA
J gene: TRBJ1-4
CDR3 protein: CASSLTPTGGAGKLFF
CDR3 DNA: TGTGCCAGCAGCTTAACACCAACAGGGGGCGCAGGGAAACTGTTTTTT

V gene: TRBV29-1
D gene: NA
clone size: NA
J gene: TRBJ1-2
CDR3 protein: CSVEVHGGDYGYTF
CDR3 DNA: TGCAGCGTTGAGGTCCACGGGGGGGATTATGGCTACACCTTC